This TCR beta chain derives from a study of blood T cell repertoires in COVID-19 (dated by TCRdb to between 2020 and 2021). Broadly, across the study: Recovered participants in ImmuneRACE Cohort 3 were defined by two consecutive negative NP/OP PCR tests, clearance by a healthcare professional, or resolution of symptoms. The repertoires were released in a freely available public database intended as a resource for research on the immune response to SARS-CoV-2. The dataset comprised deeply sampled blood TCRbeta repertoires from subjects exposed to, actively infected with, or recovered from COVID-19. The samples were drawn from the first 160 participants of the ongoing ImmuneRACE study and from some 1,300 subjects provided by 6 global collaborators. Sample metadata almost always included a de-identified subject ID, COVID-19 status, age in years and sex. Samples covering the acute and convalescent phases of COVID-19 were provided by collaborators in the United States, Italy and Spain. The prospective study material was composed of cDNA or gDNA derived from T cells, B-cell-depleted T cells, or PBMCs. Where available, HLA class I and class II types were taken from metadata supplied by the sample provider and were not determined by assay-based typing. The research as a whole found: Clinical and demographic metadata were provided uncurated, with the amount varying by source and participant.

In its sample, this clone was seen many times. The target of this receptor is not known. It has no much larger one-base neighbor in the sample; base qualities were not kept. The immunoSEQ Assay, a bias-controlled multiplex PCR, was used to amplify TCRbeta CDR3 regions from genomic DNA. The published analysis was carried out like this. Within the assay, amplification of reference gene primers was used to estimate how many nucleated cells each sample contained. To quantify the absolute abundance of each unique TCRbeta CDR3 rearrangement, sequence reads were collapsed and filtered. For each sample, productive Simpson clonality was calculated as the square root of Simpson's diversity index across productive rearrangements. In its TCRdb copy, this immuneACCESS table keeps in-frame sequences only and misses some clones. Where compared with another copy, unresolved V genes explain less than half of these, and the others have no known cause. That table gives V, J and clone size, and the DNA gave D and trimming. The sample table contains fewer than 200,000 clones; only one count was recorded for roughly 78% of them. Of the sample, 15% to 20% is held by the ten largest clones.

Participants in the prospective study were aged roughly 18 to 100 years, lived in over 20 United States geographic areas, and enrolled through a virtual design. In the prospective study, cohorts were assigned on the basis of participant-reported clinical history obtained from a screening survey and a study questionnaire. Mobile phlebotomists in the prospective study collected whole blood, serum and a nasopharyngeal or oropharyngeal swab from every participant. Prospective study participants could optionally give additional blood draws and questionnaires over a roughly 2-month period. Prospective study blood samples were shipped either frozen or at room temperature before DNA extraction. The clonotype originates from a woman between 70 and 85 years old in a cohort exposed to, infected with or recovered from COVID-19 (not recorded which). Sequencing was carried out using PBMCs or T cells enriched from blood (not recorded which).

CDR3 loop: CASSSLTGGNQPQHF. The DNA sequence is given as TGTGCCAGCAGTTCATTGACAGGGGGCAATCAGCCCCAGCATTTT. Rearrangement joined TRBV28 to TRBJ1-5, and TRBD1 matches 8 of the central bases. The CDR3 goes from the cysteine to the phenylalanine over 15 residues. The retained sequence is limited to the CDR3, 45 bases, with the frame set at the first base. V is trimmed back by 4 bases and J by 2 bases, and the junction contains 4 bases that no gene match accounts for. CDR1 and CDR2 (MDHEN, SYDVKM) derive from the germline V gene.